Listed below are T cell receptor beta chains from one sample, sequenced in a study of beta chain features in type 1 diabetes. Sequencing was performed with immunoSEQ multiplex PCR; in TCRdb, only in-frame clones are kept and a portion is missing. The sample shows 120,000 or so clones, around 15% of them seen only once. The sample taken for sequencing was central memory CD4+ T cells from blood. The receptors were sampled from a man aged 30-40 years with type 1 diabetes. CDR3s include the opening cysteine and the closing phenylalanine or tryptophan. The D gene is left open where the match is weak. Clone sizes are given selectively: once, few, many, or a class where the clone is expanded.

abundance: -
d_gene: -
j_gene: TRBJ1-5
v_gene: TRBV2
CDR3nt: TGTGCCAGCACTCCCACGGGAGGAGCCCAGCATTTT
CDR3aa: CASTPTGGAQHF

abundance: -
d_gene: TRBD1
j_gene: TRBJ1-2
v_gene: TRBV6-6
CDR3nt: TGTGCCAGCAGTTACCCGACAGGGGGGTACTATGGCTACACCTTC
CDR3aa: CASSYPTGGYYGYTF

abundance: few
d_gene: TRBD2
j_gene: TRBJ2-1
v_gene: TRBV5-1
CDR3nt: TGCGCCAGCAGCTTGGTGGCTAGCGGGGGTCATGAGCAGTTCTTC
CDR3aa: CASSLVASGGHEQFF

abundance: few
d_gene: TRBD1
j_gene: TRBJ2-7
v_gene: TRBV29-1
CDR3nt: TGCAGCGTTGAGGGACAGGGGACCTACGAGCAGTACTTC
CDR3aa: CSVEGQGTYEQYF

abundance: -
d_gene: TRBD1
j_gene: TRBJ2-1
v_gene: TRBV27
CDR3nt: TGTGCCAGCAGTTCTGGACAGGGGAACTACAATGAGCAGTTCTTC
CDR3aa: CASSSGQGNYNEQFF

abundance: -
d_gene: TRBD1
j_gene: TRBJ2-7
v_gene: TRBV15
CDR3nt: TGTGCCACCAGCAGAGATTCCGGGACAGGGTTCGAGCAGTACTTC
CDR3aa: CATSRDSGTGFEQYF

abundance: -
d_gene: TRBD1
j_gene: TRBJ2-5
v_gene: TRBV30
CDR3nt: TGTGCCTGGAGAGCAGGACAGGGGGTGGAGACCCAGTACTTC
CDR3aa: CAWRAGQGVETQYF

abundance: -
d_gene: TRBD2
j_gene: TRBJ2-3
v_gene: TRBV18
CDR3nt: TGTGCCAGCACCCGGACTAGCGGGGGCGATACGCAGTATTTT
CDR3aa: CASTRTSGGDTQYF

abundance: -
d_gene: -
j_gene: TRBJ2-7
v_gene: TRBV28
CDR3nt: TGTGCCAGCACAGGCAGGAGCAACGAGCAGTACTTC
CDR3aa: CASTGRSNEQYF

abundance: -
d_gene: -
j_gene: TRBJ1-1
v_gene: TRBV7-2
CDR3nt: TGTGCCAGCAGCAGGCAGGGTGATGCTGAAGCTTTCTTT
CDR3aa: CASSRQGDAEAFF

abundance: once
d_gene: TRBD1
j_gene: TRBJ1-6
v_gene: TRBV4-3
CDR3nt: TGCGCCAGCAGCCAATCCGGGACAGGGAATTCACCCCTCCACTTT
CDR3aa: CASSQSGTGNSPLHF

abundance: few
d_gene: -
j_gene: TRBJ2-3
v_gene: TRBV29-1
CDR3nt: TGCAGCGGCACAGGGCAGGGGGACTTCGTGGATACGCAGTATTTT
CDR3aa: CSGTGQGDFVDTQYF

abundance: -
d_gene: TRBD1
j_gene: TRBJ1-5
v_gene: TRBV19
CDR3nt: TGTGCCAGTAGTATAGACGGGACAGGGAAACAGCCCCAGCATTTT
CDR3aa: CASSIDGTGKQPQHF

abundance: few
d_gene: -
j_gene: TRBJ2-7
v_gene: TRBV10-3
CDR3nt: TGTGCCACCGGGGTGAACTACGAGCAGTACTTC
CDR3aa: CATGVNYEQYF

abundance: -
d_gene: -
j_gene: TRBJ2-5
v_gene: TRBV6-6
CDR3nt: TGTGCCAGCAGTTACCCTCAACTAGCAGGGGAGACCCAGTACTTC
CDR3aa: CASSYPQLAGETQYF

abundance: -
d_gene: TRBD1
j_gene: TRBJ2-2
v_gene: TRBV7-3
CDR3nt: TGTGCCAGCAGCCCGGGACAGCCCACCGGGGAGCTGTTTTTT
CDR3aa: CASSPGQPTGELFF

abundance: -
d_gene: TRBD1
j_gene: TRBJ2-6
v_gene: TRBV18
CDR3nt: TGTGCCAGCTCACCACTTGGGGACAGTGGCAGCTCTGGGGCCAACGTCCTGACTTTC
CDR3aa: CASSPLGDSGSSGANVLTF

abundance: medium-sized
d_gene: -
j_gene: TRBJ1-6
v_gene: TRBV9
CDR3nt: TGTGCCAGCAGCGCCCGTTTCTGGGGCTCACCCCTCCACTTT
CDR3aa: CASSARFWGSPLHF